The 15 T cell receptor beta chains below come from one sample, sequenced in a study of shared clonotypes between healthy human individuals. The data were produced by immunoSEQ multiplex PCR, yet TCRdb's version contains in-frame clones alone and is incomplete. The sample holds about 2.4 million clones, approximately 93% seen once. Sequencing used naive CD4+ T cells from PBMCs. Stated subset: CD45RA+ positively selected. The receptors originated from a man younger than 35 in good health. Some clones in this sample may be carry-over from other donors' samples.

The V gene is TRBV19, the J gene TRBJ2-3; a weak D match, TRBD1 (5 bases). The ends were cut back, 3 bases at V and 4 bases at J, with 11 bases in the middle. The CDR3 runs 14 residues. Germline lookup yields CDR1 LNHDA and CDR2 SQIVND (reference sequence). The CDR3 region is CASSIAPRADTQYF. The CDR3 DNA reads TGTGCCAGTAGTATCGCCCCCAGGGCAGATACGCAGTATTTT.

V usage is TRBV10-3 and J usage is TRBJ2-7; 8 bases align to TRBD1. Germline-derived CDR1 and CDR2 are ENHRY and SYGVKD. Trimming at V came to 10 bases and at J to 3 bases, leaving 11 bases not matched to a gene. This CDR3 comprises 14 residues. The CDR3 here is CATHSRGQVYEQYF. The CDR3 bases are TGTGCCACCCATAGTAGGGGACAGGTCTACGAGCAGTACTTC.

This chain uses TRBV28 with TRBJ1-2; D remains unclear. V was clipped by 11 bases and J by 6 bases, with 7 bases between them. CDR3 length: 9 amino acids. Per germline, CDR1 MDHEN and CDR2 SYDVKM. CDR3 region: CAQSHGYTF. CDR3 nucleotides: TGTGCCCAATCCCATGGCTACACCTTC.

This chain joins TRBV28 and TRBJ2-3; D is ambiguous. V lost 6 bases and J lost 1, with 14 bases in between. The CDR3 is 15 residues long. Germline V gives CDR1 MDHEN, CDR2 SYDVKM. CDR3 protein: CASSPRRWGTDTQYF. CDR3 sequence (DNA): TGTGCCAGCAGCCCCCGGCGTTGGGGCACAGATACGCAGTATTTT.

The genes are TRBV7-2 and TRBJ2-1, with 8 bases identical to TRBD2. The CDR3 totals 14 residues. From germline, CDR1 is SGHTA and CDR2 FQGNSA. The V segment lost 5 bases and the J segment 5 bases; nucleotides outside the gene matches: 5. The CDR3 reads CASSESGSHNEQFF. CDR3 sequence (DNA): TGTGCCAGCAGCGAGAGCGGGAGCCACAATGAGCAGTTCTTC.

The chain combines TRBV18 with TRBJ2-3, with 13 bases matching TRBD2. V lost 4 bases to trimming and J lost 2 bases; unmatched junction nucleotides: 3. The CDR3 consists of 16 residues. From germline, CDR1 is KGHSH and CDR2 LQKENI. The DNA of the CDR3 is TGTGCCAGCTCACGACTAGCGGGAGGCGTCACAGATACGCAGTATTTT. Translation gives CASSRLAGGVTDTQYF.

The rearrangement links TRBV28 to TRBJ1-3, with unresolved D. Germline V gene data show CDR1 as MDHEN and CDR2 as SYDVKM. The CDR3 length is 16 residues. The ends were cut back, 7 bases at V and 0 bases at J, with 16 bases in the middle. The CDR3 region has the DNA TGTGCCAGCAACCCCTCAGTCACTCTCTCTGGAAACACCATATATTTT. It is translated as CASNPSVTLSGNTIYF.

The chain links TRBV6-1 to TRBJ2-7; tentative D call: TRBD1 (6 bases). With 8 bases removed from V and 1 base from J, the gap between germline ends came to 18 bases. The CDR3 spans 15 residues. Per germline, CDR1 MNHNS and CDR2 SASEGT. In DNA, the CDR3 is TGTGCCAGCGAGGTATACGGGACAAGGTCCTACGAGCAGTACTTC. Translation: CASEVYGTRSYEQYF.

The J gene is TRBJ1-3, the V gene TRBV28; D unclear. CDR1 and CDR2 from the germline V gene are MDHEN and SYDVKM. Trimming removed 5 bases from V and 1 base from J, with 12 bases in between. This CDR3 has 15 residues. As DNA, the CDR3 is TGTGCCAGCAGTCTGCCAGTAGGATCTGGAAACACCATATATTTT. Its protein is CASSLPVGSGNTIYF. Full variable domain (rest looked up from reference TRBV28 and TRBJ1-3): DVKVTQSSRYLVKRTGEKVFLECVQDMDHENMFWYRQDPGLGLRLIYFSYDVKMKEKGDIPEGYSVSREKKERFSLILESASTNQTSMYLCASSLPVGSGNTIYFGEGSWLTVV.

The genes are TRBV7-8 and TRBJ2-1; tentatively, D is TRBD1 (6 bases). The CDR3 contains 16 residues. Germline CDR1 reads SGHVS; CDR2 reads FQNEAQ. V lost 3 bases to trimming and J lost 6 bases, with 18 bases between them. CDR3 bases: TGTGCCAGCAGCTTCAACAGGGTACACCTCGGCAATGAGCAGTTCTTC. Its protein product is CASSFNRVHLGNEQFF.

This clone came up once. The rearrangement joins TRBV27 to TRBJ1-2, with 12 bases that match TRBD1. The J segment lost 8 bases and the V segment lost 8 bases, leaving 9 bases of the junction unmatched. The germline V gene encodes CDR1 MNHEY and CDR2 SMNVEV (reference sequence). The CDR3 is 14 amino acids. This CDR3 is CASGKSGTGGGYTF. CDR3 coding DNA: TGTGCCAGCGGAAAGAGCGGGACAGGGGGCGGCTACACCTTC.

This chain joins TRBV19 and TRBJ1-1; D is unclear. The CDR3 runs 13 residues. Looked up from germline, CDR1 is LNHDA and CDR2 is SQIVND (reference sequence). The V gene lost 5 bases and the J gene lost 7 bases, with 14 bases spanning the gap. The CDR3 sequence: CASSLGLLGEAFF. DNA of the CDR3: TGTGCCAGTAGTCTCGGACTCCTGGGTGAAGCTTTCTTT.

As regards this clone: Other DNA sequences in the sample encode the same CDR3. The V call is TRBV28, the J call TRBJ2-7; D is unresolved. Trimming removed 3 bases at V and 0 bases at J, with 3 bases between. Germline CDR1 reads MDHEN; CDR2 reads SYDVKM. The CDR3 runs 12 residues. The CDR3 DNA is TGTGCCAGCAGTTTTCACTCCTACGAGCAGTACTTC. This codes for CASSFHSYEQYF.

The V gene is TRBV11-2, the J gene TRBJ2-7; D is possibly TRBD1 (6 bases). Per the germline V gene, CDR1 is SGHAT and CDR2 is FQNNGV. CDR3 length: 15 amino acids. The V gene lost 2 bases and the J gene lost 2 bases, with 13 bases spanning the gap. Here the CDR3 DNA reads TGTGCCAGCAGCTTAAGTGGACAGATGACCTACGAGCAGTACTTC. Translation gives CASSLSGQMTYEQYF.

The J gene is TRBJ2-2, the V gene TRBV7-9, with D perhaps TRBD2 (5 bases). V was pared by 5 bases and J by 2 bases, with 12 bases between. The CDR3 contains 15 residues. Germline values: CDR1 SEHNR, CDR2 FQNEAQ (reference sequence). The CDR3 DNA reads TGTGCCAGCAGCCCGGCGGAGGCAAACACCGGGGAGCTGTTTTTT. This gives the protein CASSPAEANTGELFF. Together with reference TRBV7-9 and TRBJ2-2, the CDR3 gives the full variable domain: DTGVSQNPRHKITKRGQNVTFRCDPISEHNRLYWYRQTLGQGPEFLTYFQNEAQLEKSRLLSDRFSAERPKGSFSTLEIQRTEQGDSAMYLCASSPAEANTGELFFGEGSRLTVL.